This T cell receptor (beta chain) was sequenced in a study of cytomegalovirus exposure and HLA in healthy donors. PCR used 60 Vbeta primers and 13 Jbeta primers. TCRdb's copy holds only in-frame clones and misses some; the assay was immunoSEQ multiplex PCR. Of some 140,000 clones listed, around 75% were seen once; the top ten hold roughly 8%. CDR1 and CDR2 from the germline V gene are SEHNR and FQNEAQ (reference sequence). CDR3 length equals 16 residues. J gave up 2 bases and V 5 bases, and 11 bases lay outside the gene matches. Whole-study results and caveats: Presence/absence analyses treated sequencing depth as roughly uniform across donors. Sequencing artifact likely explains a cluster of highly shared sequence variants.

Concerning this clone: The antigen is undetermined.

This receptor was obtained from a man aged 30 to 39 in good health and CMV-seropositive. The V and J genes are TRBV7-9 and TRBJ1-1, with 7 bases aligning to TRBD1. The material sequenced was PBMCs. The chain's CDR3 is CASSPVPGQRNTEAFF. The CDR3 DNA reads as TGTGCCAGCAGCCCCGTGCCGGGACAGAGAAACACTGAAGCTTTCTTT.